Reported below is one T cell receptor beta chain. This specimen comes from a study of blood T cell repertoires in COVID-19. Overall study: Acute and convalescent COVID-19 samples came from the United States, Italy and Spain. The cDNA or gDNA used as material had been derived from T cells, B-cell-depleted T cells, or PBMCs.

CDR1 is SGHTA, CDR2 FQGNSA, per germline. Losses at the gene ends were 6 bases for V and 5 bases for J; bases not matched to a gene: 6. The CDR3 runs to 13 residues. TCRdb's copy holds only in-frame clones and misses some; the assay was immunoSEQ multiplex PCR. This sample has some 64,000 clones, with more than 60% found just once. J is TRBJ2-5 and V is TRBV7-2, with TRBD2 identical over 7 bases. Sample: peripheral blood. The receptor was derived from a man aged 60 to 75 with acute or convalescent COVID-19. The DNA for the CDR3 is TGTGCCAGCAGGGGGGGGAGGGCGGAGACCCAGTACTTC. It encodes CASRGGRAETQYF.